This T cell receptor (beta chain) was captured in a study of vaccination effects on CD4 cells after COVID-19. About the study: Peptide-pool stimulation followed by sequencing identified expanded antigen-specific CD4+ clonotypes in the ViraFEST assay. Relative to the second dose, post-vaccine samples were obtained a median of 72 days later.

Note on this clone: Its cognate antigen is unknown.

Only in-frame clones appear in the TCRdb table, and some are missing; sequencing was by immunoSEQ multiplex PCR. Of approximately 47,000 clones listed, about 70% are singletons. Cultured cells yielded isolated CD4+ T cells after less than 11 days. Participants got two doses of BNT162b2 or mRNA-1273 vaccine. Days 3 and 7 were when half the medium was replaced with IL-2 medium. Findings and limits, study-wide: Clones induced by infection and by vaccine showed marked clonal contraction late after vaccination.

The CDR3 consists of 16 residues. In germline, CDR1 is KGHSH, CDR2 LQKENI. Trimming cost V 0 bases and J 7 bases; bases outside gene matches: 7. The clonotype was recovered from a human donor who received a COVID-19 vaccine. The material sequenced was CD4+ T cells from PBMCs cultured without peptide, taken after COVID-19 vaccination. This chain connects TRBV18 to TRBJ2-2, with TRBD1 matching 8 bases. CDR3 bases: TGTGCCAGCTCACCACCGAGACAGGGGACGGTCGGGGAGCTGTTTTTT. It yields the protein CASSPPRQGTVGELFF.